These 4 T cell receptor beta chains originate from one sample sequenced in a study of T cell responses to AZD1222 COVID-19 vaccine. The table came from immunoSEQ multiplex PCR; TCRdb's copy has only in-frame clones and leaves some out. The sample lists 150,000 to 200,000 clones, about 92% occurring once. The source was peripheral blood, collected 28 days after the second AZD1222 dose. These receptor sequences come from an adult who received the AZD1222 COVID-19 vaccine.

The V gene is TRBV4-1, the J gene TRBJ1-5; D unresolved. The CDR3 loop spans 15 amino acids. The V and J ends lost 1 base and 3 bases respectively, with 10 bases between them. Germline CDR1 MGHRA, CDR2 YSYEKL. In DNA form, the CDR3 reads TGCGCCAGCAGCCAAGTGGCGCAGACCAATCAGCCCCAGCATTTT. Translating gives CASSQVAQTNQPQHF.

This clone appeared once. V is TRBV4-1 and J is TRBJ1-5; D perhaps matches TRBD1 (5 bases). Looked up from germline, CDR1 is MGHRA and CDR2 is YSYEKL. Trimming cost V 4 bases and J 5 bases, with 15 bases left between them. This CDR3 has 15 amino acids. CDR3 loop: CASSRDGAGDQPQHF. The CDR3 DNA reads as TGCGCCAGCAGCCGGGACGGGGCCGGAGATCAGCCCCAGCATTTT.

The chain combines TRBV12-3 or TRBV12-4 with TRBJ1-2; D is unclear. The V gene lost 6 bases and the J gene lost 6 bases, with 11 bases spanning the gap. The CDR3 spans 12 residues. The chain's CDR3 is CASSLWPNGYTF. In DNA, the CDR3 is TGTGCCAGCAGCCTCTGGCCCAATGGCTACACCTTC.

The chain couples TRBV7-6 to TRBJ1-4, with unresolved D. This CDR3 spans 16 amino acids. Between the trimmed V and J ends, which lost 4 bases and 7 bases, there was a span of 19 bases. Germline CDR1 is SGHVS and CDR2 is FNYEAQ. The CDR3 protein is CASSSNLALGGEKLFF. The CDR3 DNA reads as TGTGCCAGCAGCTCGAACCTGGCCCTCGGAGGTGAAAAACTGTTTTTT.